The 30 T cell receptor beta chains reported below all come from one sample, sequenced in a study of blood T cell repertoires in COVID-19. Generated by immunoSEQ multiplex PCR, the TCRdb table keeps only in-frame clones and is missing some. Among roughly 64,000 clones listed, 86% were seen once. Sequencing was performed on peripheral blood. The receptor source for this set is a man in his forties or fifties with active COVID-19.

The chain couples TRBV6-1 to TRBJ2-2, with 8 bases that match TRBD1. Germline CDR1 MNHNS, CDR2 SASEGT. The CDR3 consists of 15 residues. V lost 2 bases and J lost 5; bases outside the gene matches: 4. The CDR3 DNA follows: TGTGCCAGCAGTGAAAGCAGGGGGCTGACCGGGGAGCTGTTTTTT. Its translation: CASSESRGLTGELFF.

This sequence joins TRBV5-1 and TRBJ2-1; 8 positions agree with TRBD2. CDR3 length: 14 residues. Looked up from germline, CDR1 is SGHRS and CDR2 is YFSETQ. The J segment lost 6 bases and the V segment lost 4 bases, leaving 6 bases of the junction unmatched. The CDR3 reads CASSRTSPTNEQFF. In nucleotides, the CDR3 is TGCGCCAGCAGCCGGACTAGCCCAACCAATGAGCAGTTCTTC.

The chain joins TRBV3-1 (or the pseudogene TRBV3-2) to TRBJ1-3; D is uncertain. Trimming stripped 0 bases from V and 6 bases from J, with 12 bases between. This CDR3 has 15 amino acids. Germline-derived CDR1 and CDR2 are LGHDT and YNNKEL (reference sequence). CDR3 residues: CASSQDHAASNTIYF. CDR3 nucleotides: TGTGCCAGCAGCCAAGATCACGCAGCGTCAAACACCATATATTTT.

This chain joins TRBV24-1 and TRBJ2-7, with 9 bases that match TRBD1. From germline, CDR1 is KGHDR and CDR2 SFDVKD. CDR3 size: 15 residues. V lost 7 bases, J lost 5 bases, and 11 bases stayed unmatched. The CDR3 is CATSDRNRGRHEQYF. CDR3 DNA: TGTGCCACCAGCGACCGAAACAGGGGGCGCCACGAGCAGTACTTC.

CDR3 sequence (DNA): TGTGCCAGCAGCCCCGAAGGGACTAGCGGGAGTGGGGAGCAGTTCTTC. Translation: CASSPEGTSGSGEQFF. This chain links TRBV7-3 with TRBJ2-1; 14 bases match TRBD2. Per germline, CDR1 SGHTA and CDR2 FQGTGA. The CDR3 totals 16 residues. With 5 bases clipped from V and 10 bases from J, the junction kept 10 bases outside the gene matches.

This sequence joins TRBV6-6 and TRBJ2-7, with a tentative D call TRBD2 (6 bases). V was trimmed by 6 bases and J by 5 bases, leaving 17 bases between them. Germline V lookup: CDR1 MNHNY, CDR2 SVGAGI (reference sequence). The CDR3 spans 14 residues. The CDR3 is CASSDSGSRNEQYF. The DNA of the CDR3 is TGTGCCAGCAGCGACAGCGGGTCCCGGAACGAGCAGTACTTC.

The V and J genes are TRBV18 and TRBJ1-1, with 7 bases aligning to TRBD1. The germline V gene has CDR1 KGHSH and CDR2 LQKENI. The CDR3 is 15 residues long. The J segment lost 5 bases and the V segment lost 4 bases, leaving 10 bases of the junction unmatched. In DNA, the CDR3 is TGTGCCAGCTCACGCGCCTTACAGGGGTCAACTGAAGCTTTCTTT. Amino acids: CASSRALQGSTEAFF.

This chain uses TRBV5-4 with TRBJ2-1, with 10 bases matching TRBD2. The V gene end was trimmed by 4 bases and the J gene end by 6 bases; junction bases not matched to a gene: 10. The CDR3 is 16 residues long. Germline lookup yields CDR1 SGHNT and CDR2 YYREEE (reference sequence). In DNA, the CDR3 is TGTGCCAGCAGCCCACCCGGACTAGCGGCCTTCAATGAGCAGTTCTTC. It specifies CASSPPGLAAFNEQFF.

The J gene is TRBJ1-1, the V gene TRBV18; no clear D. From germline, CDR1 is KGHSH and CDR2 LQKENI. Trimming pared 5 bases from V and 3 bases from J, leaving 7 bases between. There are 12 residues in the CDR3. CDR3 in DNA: TGTGCCAGCTCAGAGGGTTACACTGAAGCTTTCTTT. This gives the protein CASSEGYTEAFF. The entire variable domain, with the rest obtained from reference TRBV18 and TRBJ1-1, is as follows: NAGVMQNPRHLVRRRGQEARLRCSPMKGHSHVYWYRQLPEEGLKFMVYLQKENIIDESGMPKERFSAEFPKEGPSILRIQQVVRGDSAAYFCASSEGYTEAFFGQGTRLTVV.

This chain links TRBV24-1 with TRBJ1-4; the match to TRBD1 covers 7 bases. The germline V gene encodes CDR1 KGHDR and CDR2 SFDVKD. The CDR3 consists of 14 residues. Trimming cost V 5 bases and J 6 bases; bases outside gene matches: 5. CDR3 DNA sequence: TGTGCCACCAGTGGACAGGGATTCGATGAAAAACTGTTTTTT. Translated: CATSGQGFDEKLFF.

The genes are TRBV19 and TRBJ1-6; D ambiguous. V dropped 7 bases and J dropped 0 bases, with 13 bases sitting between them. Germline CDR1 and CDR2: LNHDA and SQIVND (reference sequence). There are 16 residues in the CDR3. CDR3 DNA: TGTGCCAGTAAGGCGCCGGGGAGCTCCTATAATTCACCCCTCCACTTT. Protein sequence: CASKAPGSSYNSPLHF.

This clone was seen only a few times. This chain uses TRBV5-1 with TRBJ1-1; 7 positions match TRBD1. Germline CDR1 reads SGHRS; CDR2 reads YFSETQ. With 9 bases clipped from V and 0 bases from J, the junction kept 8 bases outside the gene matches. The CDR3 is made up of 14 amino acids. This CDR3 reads CATSTGYMNTEAFF. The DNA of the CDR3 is TGCGCCACTTCGACAGGGTACATGAACACTGAAGCTTTCTTT.

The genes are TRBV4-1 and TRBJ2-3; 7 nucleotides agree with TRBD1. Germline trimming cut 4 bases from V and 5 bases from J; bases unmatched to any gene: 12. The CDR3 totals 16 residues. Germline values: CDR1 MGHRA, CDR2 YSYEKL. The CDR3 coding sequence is TGCGCCAGCAGCCCCGAGGGGGCCACCTCCGGAGATACGCAGTATTTT. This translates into CASSPEGATSGDTQYF.

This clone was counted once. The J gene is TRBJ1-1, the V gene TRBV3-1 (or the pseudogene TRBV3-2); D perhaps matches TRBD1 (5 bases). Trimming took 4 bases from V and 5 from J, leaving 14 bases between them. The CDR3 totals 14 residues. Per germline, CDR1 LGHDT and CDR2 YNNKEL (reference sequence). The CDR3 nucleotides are TGTGCCAGCAGCCGTAACGTGCGGGGGACTGAAGCTTTCTTT. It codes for CASSRNVRGTEAFF.

In DNA form, the CDR3 reads TGTGCCAGCAGTTACGGCTACACCATATATTTT. Translation gives CASSYGYTIYF. The rearrangement joins TRBV6-5 to TRBJ1-3; D is undetermined. This CDR3 spans 11 amino acids. CDR1 and CDR2 (germline): MNHEY, SVGAGI. The V gene lost 2 bases and the J gene lost 8 bases, with 4 bases spanning the gap.

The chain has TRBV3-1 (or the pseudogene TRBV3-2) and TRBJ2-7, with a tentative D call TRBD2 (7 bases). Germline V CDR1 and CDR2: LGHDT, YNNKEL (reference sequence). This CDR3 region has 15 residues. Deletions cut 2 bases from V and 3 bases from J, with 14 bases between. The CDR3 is CASSQTTGRDYEQYF. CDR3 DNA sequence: TGTGCCAGCAGCCAAACCACAGGGAGGGACTACGAGCAGTACTTC.

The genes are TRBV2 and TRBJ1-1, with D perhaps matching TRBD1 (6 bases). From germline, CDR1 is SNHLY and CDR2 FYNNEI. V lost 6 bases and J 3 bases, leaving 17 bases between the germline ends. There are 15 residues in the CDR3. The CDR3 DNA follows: TGTGCCAGCAGGCGGACCGGGACAACTTACACTGAAGCTTTCTTT. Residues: CASRRTGTTYTEAFF.

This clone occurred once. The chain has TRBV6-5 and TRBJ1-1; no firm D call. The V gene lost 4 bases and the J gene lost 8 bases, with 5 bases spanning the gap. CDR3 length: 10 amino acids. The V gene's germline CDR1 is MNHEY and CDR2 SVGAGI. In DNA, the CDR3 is TGTGCCAGCAGTTTGTTAGAAGCTTTCTTT. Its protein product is CASSLLEAFF.

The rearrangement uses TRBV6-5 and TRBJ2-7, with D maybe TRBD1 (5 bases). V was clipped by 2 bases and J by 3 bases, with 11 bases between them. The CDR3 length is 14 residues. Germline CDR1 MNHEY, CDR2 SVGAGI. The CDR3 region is CASSYDSYRYEQYF. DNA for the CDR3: TGTGCCAGCAGTTACGACAGTTACCGCTACGAGCAGTACTTC.

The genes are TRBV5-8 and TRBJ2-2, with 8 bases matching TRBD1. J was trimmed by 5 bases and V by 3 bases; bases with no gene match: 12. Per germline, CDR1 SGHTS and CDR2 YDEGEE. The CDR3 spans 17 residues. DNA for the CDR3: TGTGCCAGCAGCTCCGGGACAGGCGCGAAGTTGACCGGGGAGCTGTTTTTT. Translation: CASSSGTGAKLTGELFF.

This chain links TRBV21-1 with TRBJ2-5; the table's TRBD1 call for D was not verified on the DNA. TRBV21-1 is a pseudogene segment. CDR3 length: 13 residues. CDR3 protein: CASITQAEETQYF. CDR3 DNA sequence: TGTGCCAGCATCACACAGGCGGAAGAGACCCAGTACTTC.

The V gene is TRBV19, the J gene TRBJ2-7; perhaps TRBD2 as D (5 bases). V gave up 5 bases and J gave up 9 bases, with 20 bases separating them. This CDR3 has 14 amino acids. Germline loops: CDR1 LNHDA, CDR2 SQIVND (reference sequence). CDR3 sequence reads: CASSGLVAGGMQYF. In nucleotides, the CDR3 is TGTGCCAGTAGTGGTTTGGTAGCTGGAGGAATGCAGTACTTC.

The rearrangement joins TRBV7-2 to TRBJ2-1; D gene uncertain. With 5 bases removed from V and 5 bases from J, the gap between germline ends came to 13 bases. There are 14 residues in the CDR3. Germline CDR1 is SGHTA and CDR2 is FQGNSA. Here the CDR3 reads CASSDRVDHNEQFF. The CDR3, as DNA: TGTGCCAGCAGCGACCGGGTAGACCACAATGAGCAGTTCTTC.

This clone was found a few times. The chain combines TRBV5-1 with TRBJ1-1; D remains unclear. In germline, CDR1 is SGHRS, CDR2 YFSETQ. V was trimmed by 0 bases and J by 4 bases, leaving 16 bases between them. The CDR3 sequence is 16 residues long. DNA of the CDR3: TGCGCCAGCAGCTTGGCGGGGTATGGTGACGGCACTGAAGCTTTCTTT. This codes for CASSLAGYGDGTEAFF. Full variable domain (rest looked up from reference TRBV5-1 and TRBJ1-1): KAGVTQTPRYLIKTRGQQVTLSCSPISGHRSVSWYQQTPGQGLQFLFEYFSETQRNKGNFPGRFSGRQFSNSRSEMNVSTLELGDSALYLCASSLAGYGDGTEAFFGQGTRLTVV.

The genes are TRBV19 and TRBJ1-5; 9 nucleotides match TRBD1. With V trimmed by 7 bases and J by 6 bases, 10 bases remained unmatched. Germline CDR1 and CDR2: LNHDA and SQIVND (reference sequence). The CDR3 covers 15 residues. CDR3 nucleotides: TGTGCCAGTACCGCGGGGACAGGGAGACGTCAGCCCCAGCATTTT. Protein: CASTAGTGRRQPQHF.

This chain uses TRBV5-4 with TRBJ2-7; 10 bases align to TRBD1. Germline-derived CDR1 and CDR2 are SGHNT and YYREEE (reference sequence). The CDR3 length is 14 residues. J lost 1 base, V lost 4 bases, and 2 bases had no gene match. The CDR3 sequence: CASSRGQGSYEQYF. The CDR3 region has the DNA TGTGCCAGCAGCAGGGGACAGGGGTCCTACGAGCAGTACTTC.

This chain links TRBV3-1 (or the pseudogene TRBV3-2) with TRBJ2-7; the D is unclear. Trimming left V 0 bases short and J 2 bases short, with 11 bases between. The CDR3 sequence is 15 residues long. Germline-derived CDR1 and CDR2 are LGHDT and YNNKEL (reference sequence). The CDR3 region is CASSQDRTPTYEQYF. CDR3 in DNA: TGTGCCAGCAGCCAAGATCGAACACCGACCTACGAGCAGTACTTC.

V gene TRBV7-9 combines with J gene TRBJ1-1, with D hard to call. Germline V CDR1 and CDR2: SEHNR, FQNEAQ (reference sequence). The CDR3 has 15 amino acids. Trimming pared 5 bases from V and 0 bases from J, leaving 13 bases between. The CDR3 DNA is TGTGCCAGCAGCAGCCGGTCGGCGGTGAACACTGAAGCTTTCTTT. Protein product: CASSSRSAVNTEAFF.

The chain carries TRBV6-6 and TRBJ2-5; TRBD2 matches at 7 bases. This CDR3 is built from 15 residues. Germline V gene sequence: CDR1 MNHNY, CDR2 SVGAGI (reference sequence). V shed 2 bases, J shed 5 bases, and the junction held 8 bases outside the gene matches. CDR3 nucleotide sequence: TGTGCCAGCAGTTACGTGGGACTAAACACGGAGACCCAGTACTTC. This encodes CASSYVGLNTETQYF.

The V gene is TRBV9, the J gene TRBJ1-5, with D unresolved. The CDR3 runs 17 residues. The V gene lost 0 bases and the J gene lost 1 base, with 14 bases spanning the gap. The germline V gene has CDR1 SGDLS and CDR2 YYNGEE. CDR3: CASSVAGRQSSNQPQHF. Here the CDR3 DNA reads TGTGCCAGCAGCGTAGCGGGAAGGCAGAGCAGCAATCAGCCCCAGCATTTT.